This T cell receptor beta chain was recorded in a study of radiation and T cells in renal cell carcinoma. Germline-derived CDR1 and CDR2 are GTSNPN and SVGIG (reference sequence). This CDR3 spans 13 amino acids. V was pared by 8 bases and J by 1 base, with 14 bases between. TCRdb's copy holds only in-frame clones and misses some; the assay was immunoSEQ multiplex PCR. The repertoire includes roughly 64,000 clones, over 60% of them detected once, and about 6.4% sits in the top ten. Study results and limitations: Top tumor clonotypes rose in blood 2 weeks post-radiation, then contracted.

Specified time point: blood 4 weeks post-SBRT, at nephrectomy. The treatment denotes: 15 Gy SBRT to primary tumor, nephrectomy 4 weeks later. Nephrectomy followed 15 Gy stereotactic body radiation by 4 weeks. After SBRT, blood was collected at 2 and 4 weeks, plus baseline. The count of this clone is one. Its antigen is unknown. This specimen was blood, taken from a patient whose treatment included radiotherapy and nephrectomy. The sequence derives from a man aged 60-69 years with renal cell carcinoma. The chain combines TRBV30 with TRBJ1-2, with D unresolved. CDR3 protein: CATPRRDNYGYTF. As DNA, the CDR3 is TGTGCCACTCCGCGGAGGGATAACTATGGCTACACCTTC. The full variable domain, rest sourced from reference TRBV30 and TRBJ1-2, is SQTIHQWPATLVQPVGSPLSLECTVEGTSNPNLYWYRQAAGRGLQLLFYSVGIGQISSEVPQNLSASRPQDRQFILSSKKLLLSDSGFYLCATPRRDNYGYTFGSGTRLTVV.